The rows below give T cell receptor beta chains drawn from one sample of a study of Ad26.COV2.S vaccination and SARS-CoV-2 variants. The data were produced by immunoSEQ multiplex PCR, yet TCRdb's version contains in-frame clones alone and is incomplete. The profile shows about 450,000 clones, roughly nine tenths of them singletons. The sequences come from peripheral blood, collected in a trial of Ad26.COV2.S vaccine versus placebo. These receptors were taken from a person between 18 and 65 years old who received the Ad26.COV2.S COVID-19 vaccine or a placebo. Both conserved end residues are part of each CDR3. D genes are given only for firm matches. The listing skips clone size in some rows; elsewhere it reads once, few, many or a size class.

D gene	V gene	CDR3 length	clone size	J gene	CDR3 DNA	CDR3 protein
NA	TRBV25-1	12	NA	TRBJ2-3	TGTGCCAGCAGTGAATATGGGAATACGCAGTATTTT	CASSEYGNTQYF
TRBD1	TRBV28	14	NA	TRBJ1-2	TGTGCCAGCAGTCCCATGACAGGGGCCTATGGCTACACCTTC	CASSPMTGAYGYTF
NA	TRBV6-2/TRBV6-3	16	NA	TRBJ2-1	TGTGCCAGCAACCCTACGGGAGTCCGCTCCTACAATGAGCAGTTCTTC	CASNPTGVRSYNEQFF
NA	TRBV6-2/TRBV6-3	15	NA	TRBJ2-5	TGTGCCAGCAGTCCCGAGGGCCCTACCGAAGAGACCCAGTACTTC	CASSPEGPTEETQYF
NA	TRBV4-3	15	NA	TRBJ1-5	TGCGCCAGCAGCCAAGATCTCAGCAATAATCAGCCCCAGCATTTT	CASSQDLSNNQPQHF
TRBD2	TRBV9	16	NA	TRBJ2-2	TGTGCCAGCAGCGTACTAGCGGGAGGGCCCGGCGGGGAGCTGTTTTTT	CASSVLAGGPGGELFF
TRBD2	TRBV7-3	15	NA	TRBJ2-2	TGTGCCAGCAGTATAGCGGGGTCGAACACCGGGGAGCTGTTTTTT	CASSIAGSNTGELFF
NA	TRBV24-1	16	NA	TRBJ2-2	TGTGCCACCAGTGACCCCGGTCCGCCGAACACCGGGGAGCTGTTTTTT	CATSDPGPPNTGELFF
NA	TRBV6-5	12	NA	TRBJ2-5	TGTGCCAGCAGCGGGACCCCCGAGGCCCAGTACTTC	CASSGTPEAQYF
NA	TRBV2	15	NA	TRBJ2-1	TGTGCCAGCAGTGAATCGGGGGGCTGGTACAATGAGCAGTTCTTC	CASSESGGWYNEQFF
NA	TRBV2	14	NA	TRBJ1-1	TGTGCCAGCAGGGGGCAAGGGAGGTACACTGAAGCTTTCTTT	CASRGQGRYTEAFF
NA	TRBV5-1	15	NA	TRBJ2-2	TGCGCCAGCAGCTTGGGACAGTCGAACACCGGGGAGCTGTTTTTT	CASSLGQSNTGELFF
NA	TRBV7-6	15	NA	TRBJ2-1	TGTGCCAGCAGCTTAGCCCGAAGCTCCTACAATGAGCAGTTCTTC	CASSLARSSYNEQFF
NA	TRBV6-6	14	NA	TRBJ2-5	TGTGCCAGCAGTTCGGCGCGGGGTGGTCAGACCCAGTACTTC	CASSSARGGQTQYF
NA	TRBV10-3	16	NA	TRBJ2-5	TGTGCCATCAGTGAGTCTCGCGGGGAGCCTCGGGAGACCCAGTACTTC	CAISESRGEPRETQYF
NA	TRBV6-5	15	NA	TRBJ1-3	TGTGCCAGCGTCTCCCATCCAAACTCTGGAAACACCATATATTTT	CASVSHPNSGNTIYF
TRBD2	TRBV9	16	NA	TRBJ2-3	TGTGCCAGCAGCGTAGGCGGGAGGGCCGGCACAGATACGCAGTATTTT	CASSVGGRAGTDTQYF
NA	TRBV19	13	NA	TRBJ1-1	TGTGCCAGTAGTATGATGGGACACACTGAAGCTTTCTTT	CASSMMGHTEAFF
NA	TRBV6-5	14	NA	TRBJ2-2	TGTGCCAGGGCTCAGAGCAGGGGGGACGGGGAGCTGTTTTTT	CARAQSRGDGELFF
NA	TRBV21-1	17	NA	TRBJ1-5	TGTGCCAGCAGCACCCACCGGGACAGGGGGTTTGGTCAGCCCCAGCATTTT	CASSTHRDRGFGQPQHF
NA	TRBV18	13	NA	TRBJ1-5	TGTGCCAGCTCACCTCACAGCAATCAACCCCAGCATTTT	CASSPHSNQPQHF
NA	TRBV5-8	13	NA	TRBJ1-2	TGTGCCAGCAGCTTAGGACGGGTCTATGGCTACACCTTC	CASSLGRVYGYTF
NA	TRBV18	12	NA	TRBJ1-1	TGTGCCAGCTCACCCCGCCGAGCAAAGGCTTTCTTT	CASSPRRAKAFF
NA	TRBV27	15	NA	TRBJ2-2	TGTGCCAGCAGTTGGGGATCCGTACCCACCGGGGAGCTGTTTTTT	CASSWGSVPTGELFF
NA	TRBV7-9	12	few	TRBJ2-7	TGTGCCAGCAGCTTAGGATCCTACGAGCAGTACTTC	CASSLGSYEQYF
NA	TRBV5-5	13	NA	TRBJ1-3	TGTGCCAGCAGCTTCAACTCTGGAAACACCATATATTTT	CASSFNSGNTIYF
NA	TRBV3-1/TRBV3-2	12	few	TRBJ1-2	TGTGCCAGCAGCCAAGACTCGCGGGGCTACACCTTC	CASSQDSRGYTF
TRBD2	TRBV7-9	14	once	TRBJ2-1	TGTGCCAGCAGAGAGCAAGCGGGAGGCAATGAGCAGTTCTTC	CASREQAGGNEQFF
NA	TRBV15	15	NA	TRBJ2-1	TGTGCCACCAGCAGAGATCTCGCAGGGGAGAATGAGCAGTTCTTC	CATSRDLAGENEQFF
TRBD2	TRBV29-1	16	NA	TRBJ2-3	TGCAGCGGAAAAGGTCGAGCGGGGGGGAGCACAGATACGCAGTATTTT	CSGKGRAGGSTDTQYF
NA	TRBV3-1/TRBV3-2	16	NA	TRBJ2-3	TGTGCCAGCAGCCAAGATTGGAGCGGTTTCACAGATACGCAGTATTTT	CASSQDWSGFTDTQYF
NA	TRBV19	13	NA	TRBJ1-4	TGTGCCAGTAGTATAGCTGGCGATGAAAAACTGTTTTTT	CASSIAGDEKLFF
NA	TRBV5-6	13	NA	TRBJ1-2	TGTGCCAGCAGCTGGGGACAAGACGGGGGCTACACCTTC	CASSWGQDGGYTF
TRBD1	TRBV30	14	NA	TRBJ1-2	TGTGCCTGGAGTACCTACAGGGGCAACTATGGCTACACCTTC	CAWSTYRGNYGYTF
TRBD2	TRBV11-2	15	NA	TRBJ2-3	TGTGCCAGCAGCTTTGCCCTAGCGGGAGCAGATACGCAGTATTTT	CASSFALAGADTQYF
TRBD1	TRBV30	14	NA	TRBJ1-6	TGTGCCTGGAGTGTAGGGACAGGCACTTCACCCCTCCACTTT	CAWSVGTGTSPLHF
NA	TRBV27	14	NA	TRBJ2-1	TGTGCCAGCACCCCGACAGGCTCCTACAATGAGCAGTTCTTC	CASTPTGSYNEQFF
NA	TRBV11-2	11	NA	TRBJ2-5	TGTGCCAGCAGCTTCGGGGAAACCCAGTACTTC	CASSFGETQYF
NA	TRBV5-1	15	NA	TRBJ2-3	TGCGCCAGCAGCTTGGGAGGGGCAGTGACAGATACGCAGTATTTT	CASSLGGAVTDTQYF
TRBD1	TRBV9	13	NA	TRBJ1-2	TGTGCCAGCTCGGACAGGGAACTATACGGCTACACCTTC	CASSDRELYGYTF
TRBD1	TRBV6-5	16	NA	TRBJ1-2	TGTGCCAGCAGTTACACCCAGGACAGGCCACACTATGGCTACACCTTC	CASSYTQDRPHYGYTF
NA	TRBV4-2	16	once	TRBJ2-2	TGTGCCAGCAGCCAAGTGTCAACTAGGAACACCGGGGAGCTGTTTTTT	CASSQVSTRNTGELFF
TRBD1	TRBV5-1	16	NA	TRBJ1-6	TGCGCCAGCAGCGAGCCTTGGACAGGGGGGGGTTCACCCCTCCACTTT	CASSEPWTGGGSPLHF
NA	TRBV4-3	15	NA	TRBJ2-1	TGCGCCAGCAGCCAAGAGCCAGCGGTATACAATGAGCAGTTCTTC	CASSQEPAVYNEQFF
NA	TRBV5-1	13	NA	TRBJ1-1	TGCGCCAGCAGGGACGTAAGAGGCACTGAAGCTTTCTTT	CASRDVRGTEAFF
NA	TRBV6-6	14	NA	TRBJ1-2	TGTGCCAGCAGTTACCGGGGGAGGACCTATGGCTACACCTTC	CASSYRGRTYGYTF
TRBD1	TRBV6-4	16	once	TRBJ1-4	TGTGCCAGCACGGGACAGGGGCGTCCAACTAATGAAAAACTGTTTTTT	CASTGQGRPTNEKLFF
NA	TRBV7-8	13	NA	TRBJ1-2	TGTGCCAGCGGGGGGGGGCCTTACTATGGCTACACCTTC	CASGGGPYYGYTF
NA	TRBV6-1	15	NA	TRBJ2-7	TGTGCCAGCAGTCCCGACGGAACCCTTTTCTACGAGCAGTACTTC	CASSPDGTLFYEQYF
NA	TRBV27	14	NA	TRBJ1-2	TGTGCCAGCAGTCCCGCCGCGGGGGCCTATGGCTACACCTTC	CASSPAAGAYGYTF
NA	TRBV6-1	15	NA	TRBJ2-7	TGTGCCAGCAGTGAAGGGGAGAGGGCGACTTACGAGCAGTACTTC	CASSEGERATYEQYF
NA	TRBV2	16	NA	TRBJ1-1	TGTGCCAGCAGTGCGGAAAAGGGGATAGAGAACACTGAAGCTTTCTTT	CASSAEKGIENTEAFF
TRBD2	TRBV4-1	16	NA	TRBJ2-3	TGCGCCAGCAGCCGGGTCCTGAGCGGGGTCACAGATACGCAGTATTTT	CASSRVLSGVTDTQYF
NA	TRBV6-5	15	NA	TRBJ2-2	TGTGCCAGCAGCACACCGGACTCGTACTGGGGGGAGCTGTTTTTT	CASSTPDSYWGELFF